The 10 T cell receptor beta chains reported below all come from one sample, sequenced in a study of blood T cell repertoires in COVID-19. Data came from immunoSEQ multiplex PCR; TCRdb stores just in-frame clones and leaves some out. The table lists 65,000 to 90,000 clones, around 80% of them singletons. Sequenced input: peripheral blood. These receptors all come from an elderly woman with acute or convalescent COVID-19.

This clone was seen only once. This chain connects TRBV18 to TRBJ2-3; a weak D match, TRBD1 (6 bases). This CDR3 has 14 amino acids. V lost 2 bases and J lost 3, with 9 bases in between. In germline, CDR1 is KGHSH, CDR2 LQKENI. The CDR3 loop is CASSPGRGTDTQYF. CDR3 DNA sequence: TGTGCCAGCTCACCAGGCAGGGGTACAGATACGCAGTATTTT.

This clone was seen only once. J is TRBJ2-7 and V is TRBV28; TRBD2 matches at 15 bases. The CDR3 length is 18 residues. Germline lookup yields CDR1 MDHEN and CDR2 SYDVKM. V shed 6 bases and J 7 bases; nucleotides not matched to a gene: 16. The CDR3 loop is CASSHTPYGTSGRREQYF. CDR3 in DNA: TGTGCCAGCAGCCACACACCCTACGGGACTAGCGGGAGGAGAGAGCAGTACTTC.

V usage is TRBV24-1 and J usage is TRBJ1-5, with D possibly matching TRBD1 (6 bases). CDR1 is KGHDR and CDR2 is SFDVKD in the germline V gene. The CDR3 is 15 residues long. Between the trimmed V and J ends, which lost 3 bases and 9 bases, there was a span of 17 bases. CDR3 DNA: TGTGCCACCAGTGATCCCCGGGGGGGCGTAGGGCCCCAGCATTTT. This sequence encodes CATSDPRGGVGPQHF.

The chain combines TRBV10-1 with TRBJ2-3, with D unclear. Germline V lookup: CDR1 WNHNN, CDR2 SYGVQD (reference sequence). With 2 bases removed from V and 5 bases from J, the gap between germline ends came to 8 bases. The CDR3 is made up of 13 amino acids. The CDR3, as DNA: TGCGCCAGCAGTGAGAGACTTCGAGATACGCAGTATTTT. Protein sequence: CASSERLRDTQYF.

This sequence joins TRBV5-1 and TRBJ2-7, with TRBD2 matching over 9 bases. Germline V gene lookup returns CDR1 SGHRS and CDR2 YFSETQ. With V trimmed by 4 bases and J by 4 bases, 9 bases remained unmatched. This CDR3 spans 15 amino acids. CDR3 protein: CASSTGTSWGYEQYF. CDR3 nucleotide sequence: TGCGCCAGCAGCACCGGGACTAGCTGGGGGTACGAGCAGTACTTC.

This clone was observed many times. The chain uses TRBV2 and TRBJ2-7; TRBD2 matches at 11 bases. This CDR3 spans 13 amino acids. V was clipped by 11 bases and J by 1 base; unmatched bases: 4. The germline gives CDR1 SNHLY, CDR2 FYNNEI. The CDR3 DNA reads TGTGCCGGGACTAGCGGACTATCCTACGAGCAGTACTTC. It specifies CAGTSGLSYEQYF.

The rearrangement joins TRBV7-9 to TRBJ2-3; 13 positions agree with TRBD2. Germline loops: CDR1 SEHNR, CDR2 FQNEAQ (reference sequence). With V trimmed by 4 bases and J by 1 base, 11 bases remained unmatched. The length of the CDR3 is 19 residues. The chain's CDR3 is CASSSPGLAGVIGTDTQYF. The CDR3 DNA reads as TGTGCCAGCAGCTCCCCTGGACTAGCGGGAGTCATTGGCACAGATACGCAGTATTTT.

This clone was seen only once. The chain joins TRBV7-2 to TRBJ1-5; TRBD1 might be the D (6 bases). The CDR3 has 14 residues. Trimming took off 5 bases at V and 3 bases at J, with 11 bases between the two ends. Per germline, CDR1 SGHTA and CDR2 FQGNSA. Here the CDR3 reads CASSPTGNNQPQHF. The DNA of the CDR3 is TGTGCCAGCAGCCCAACAGGGAACAATCAGCCCCAGCATTTT.

The J gene is TRBJ2-3, the V gene TRBV7-9; 10 positions agree with TRBD2. The germline V gene has CDR1 SEHNR and CDR2 FQNEAQ (reference sequence). The J segment lost 5 bases and the V segment lost 8 bases, leaving 7 bases of the junction unmatched. This CDR3 region has 14 residues. CDR3 DNA: TGTGCCAGCTGTCTAGCGGGAGTTATAGATACGCAGTATTTT. It encodes CASCLAGVIDTQYF. Supplemented by reference TRBV7-9 and TRBJ2-3, the full variable domain reads DTGVSQNPRHKITKRGQNVTFRCDPISEHNRLYWYRQTLGQGPEFLTYFQNEAQLEKSRLLSDRFSAERPKGSFSTLEIQRTEQGDSAMYLCASCLAGVIDTQYFGPGTRLTVL.

V is TRBV4-2 and J is TRBJ2-5, with 12 nucleotides matching TRBD2. V dropped 0 bases and J dropped 4; count of bases not matched to a gene: 18. CDR1 and CDR2 from the germline V gene are LGHNA and YNFKEQ. This CDR3 is built from 21 residues. The CDR3 reads CASSQDLARGLAGGPGETQYF. The CDR3, as DNA: TGTGCCAGCAGCCAAGATCTTGCACGTGGGCTAGCGGGAGGGCCGGGAGAGACCCAGTACTTC.